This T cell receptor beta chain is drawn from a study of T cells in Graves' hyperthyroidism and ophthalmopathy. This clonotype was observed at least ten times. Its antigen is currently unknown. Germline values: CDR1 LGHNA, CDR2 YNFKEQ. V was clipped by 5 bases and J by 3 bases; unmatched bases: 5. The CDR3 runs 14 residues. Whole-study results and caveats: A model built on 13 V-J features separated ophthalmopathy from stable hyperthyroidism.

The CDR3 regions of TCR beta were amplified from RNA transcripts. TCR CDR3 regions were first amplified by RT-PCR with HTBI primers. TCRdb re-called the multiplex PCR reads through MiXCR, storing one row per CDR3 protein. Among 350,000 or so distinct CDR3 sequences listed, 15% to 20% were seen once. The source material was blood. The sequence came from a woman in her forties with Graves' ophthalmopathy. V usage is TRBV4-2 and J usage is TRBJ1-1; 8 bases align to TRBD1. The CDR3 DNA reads TGTGCCAGCAGCGGAAACAGGGGGGACACTGAAGCTTTCTTT. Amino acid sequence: CASSGNRGDTEAFF.